These 22 T cell receptor beta chains came from one sample sequenced in a study of T cells in Graves' hyperthyroidism and ophthalmopathy (dated by TCRdb to about 2019). Library construction relied on multiplex PCR. This sample was sequenced with an Illumina HiSeq 2000. The TCR beta CDR3 regions were amplified from RNA transcripts. For the first round of RT-PCR on the TCR CDR3, the HTBI primer set was used together with the Qiagen OneStep RT-PCR kit. TCRdb passed the public sequencing reads through fastp at Q25 and MiXCR, retaining productive beta sequences. Entries are consolidated by CDR3 protein sequence, retaining the most common genes and DNA. The sample table shows 660,000 or so distinct CDR3 sequences, and around 21% are seen once. About 35% of the sample is held by the ten biggest clonotypes. The sequenced material came from blood. These TCRs come from a man younger than 40 with Graves' ophthalmopathy.

The sample holds a few counts of this clonotype. This sequence joins TRBV10-3 and TRBJ2-5; TRBD1 aligns across 7 bases. The CDR3 is 18 amino acids. J lost 2 bases, V lost 3 bases, and 15 bases had no gene match. The germline gives CDR1 ENHRY, CDR2 SYGVKD. CDR3 in amino acids: CAISEYRGRRSRQETQYF. CDR3 DNA sequence: TGTGCCATCAGTGAATATAGGGGGCGCAGGTCAAGACAAGAGACCCAGTACTTC.

The chain recombines TRBV28 with TRBJ2-7, with 12 bases identical to TRBD2. This CDR3 has 14 amino acids. With V trimmed by 9 bases and J by 5 bases, 8 bases remained unmatched. Per the germline V gene, CDR1 is MDHEN and CDR2 is SYDVKM. The CDR3 loop reads CASLRTSGKNEQYF. The CDR3 DNA reads TGTGCCAGTTTAAGGACTAGCGGGAAAAACGAGCAGTACTTC. Full variable domain (remainder filled in from reference TRBV28 and TRBJ2-7): DVKVTQSSRYLVKRTGEKVFLECVQDMDHENMFWYRQDPGLGLRLIYFSYDVKMKEKGDIPEGYSVSREKKERFSLILESASTNQTSMYLCASLRTSGKNEQYFGPGTRLTVT.

The chain combines TRBV6-1 with TRBJ1-4, with unresolved D. This CDR3 spans 14 amino acids. In germline, CDR1 is MNHNS, CDR2 SASEGT. The V end was cut by 3 bases, the J end by 8 bases, with 13 bases between. CDR3 in DNA: TGTGCCAGCAGTGACCTCGGCCGTCGGGAAAAACTGTTTTTT. This codes for CASSDLGRREKLFF.

This clonotype was recorded at least ten times. The CDR3 loop reads CASSRQSHQPQHF. CDR3 coding DNA: TGTGCCAGCAGTCGTCAGAGTCATCAGCCCCAGCATTTT. The chain joins TRBV12-3 or TRBV12-4 to TRBJ1-5, with D unresolved. V lost 5 bases to trimming and J lost 5 bases, with 10 bases between them. This CDR3 is built from 13 residues.

This clonotype was found once. This clone may be a read error of a much larger clone one base away. The chain links TRBV12-3 or TRBV12-4 to TRBJ1-2; D not resolved. V lost 4 bases and J 8 bases, leaving 17 bases between the germline ends. CDR3 length: 14 amino acids. CDR3 in DNA: TGTGCCAGCAGTTCAGATGGGCGTCTCCGGGGCTACACCTTC. It yields the protein CASSSDGRLRGYTF.

This clonotype was observed a handful of times. V is TRBV6-1 and J is TRBJ2-7, with no clear D. Trimming left V 6 bases short and J 7 bases short, with 16 bases between. This CDR3 is built from 13 residues. Per germline, CDR1 MNHNS and CDR2 SASEGT. The DNA of the CDR3 is TGTGCCAGCAGCGGGCTGTCTACTGGGGAGCAGTACTTC. Its translation: CASSGLSTGEQYF.

The rearrangement joins TRBV30 to TRBJ1-2; no clear D gene. With 4 bases removed from V and 4 bases from J, the gap between germline ends came to 19 bases. The CDR3 has 15 amino acids. Germline values: CDR1 GTSNPN, CDR2 SVGIG (reference sequence). DNA for the CDR3: TGTGCCTGGAAGCATGGGCAGCCCGGCGGCTATGGCTACACCTTC. It specifies CAWKHGQPGGYGYTF.

V is TRBV29-1 and J is TRBJ2-1; perhaps TRBD2 as D (6 bases). Trimming stripped 1 base from V and 9 bases from J, with 16 bases between. The CDR3 consists of 14 residues. CDR1 and CDR2 (germline): SQVTM, ANQGSEA. The CDR3 sequence is CSVEGGDLPSEQFF. In nucleotides, the CDR3 is TGCAGCGTTGAAGGGGGGGACCTCCCTAGTGAGCAGTTCTTC.

The V gene is TRBV4-3, the J gene TRBJ1-3, with a possible D match to TRBD1 (6 bases). This CDR3 contains 18 residues. V was shortened by 4 bases and J by 0 bases, with 19 bases between the two germline ends. Germline CDR1 is LGHNA and CDR2 is YSLEER. The CDR3 spells CASSRAAGAPSSGNTIYF. CDR3 sequence (DNA): TGCGCCAGCAGCCGGGCGGCAGGGGCACCCTCCTCTGGAAACACCATATATTTT.

On this clonotype: At one end the junction does not follow the germline gene, possibly because of a read error. V is TRBV27 and J is TRBJ1-5; no clear D. The CDR3 loop spans 15 amino acids. Germline values: CDR1 MNHEY, CDR2 SMNVEV (reference sequence). CDR3 nucleotides: TGTGCCAGCAGCCCCCTCGCCGGGAGCAATCAGCCCCAGCGTTTT. Its translation: CASSPLAGSNQPQRF.

Ten or more counts support this clonotype. The chain recombines TRBV11-2 with TRBJ2-7; the match to TRBD2 covers 10 bases. Unmatched junction bases numbered 4, after V lost 4 bases and J lost 1 base. The CDR3 extends over 15 amino acids. Germline CDR1 is SGHAT and CDR2 is FQNNGV. The DNA for the CDR3 is TGTGCCAGCAGCTCTGGACTAGCGGTATCCTACGAGCAGTACTTC. This translates into CASSSGLAVSYEQYF.

The J gene is TRBJ2-7, the V gene TRBV9; D possibly matches TRBD1 or TRBD2 (5 bases each). This CDR3 spans 14 amino acids. Per the germline V gene, CDR1 is SGDLS and CDR2 is YYNGEE. Trimming stripped 0 bases from V and 2 bases from J, with 9 bases between. CDR3 sequence: CASSVAMGAYEQYF. The CDR3 bases are TGTGCCAGCAGCGTAGCTATGGGGGCCTACGAGCAGTACTTC.

This clonotype was recorded a few times. J is TRBJ2-3 and V is TRBV11-2; TRBD2 aligns across 8 bases. Unmatched junction bases numbered 9, after V lost 0 bases and J lost 4 bases. This CDR3 region has 17 residues. Per the germline V gene, CDR1 is SGHAT and CDR2 is FQNNGV. The CDR3 reads CASSLDQGLVKADTQYF. As DNA, the CDR3 is TGTGCCAGCAGCTTAGACCAGGGACTAGTAAAAGCAGATACGCAGTATTTT.

V is TRBV15 and J is TRBJ2-7, with D unclear. Trimming pared 1 base from V and 2 bases from J, leaving 12 bases between. The CDR3 extends over 15 amino acids. Germline CDR1 LNHNV, CDR2 YYDKDF (reference sequence). CDR3 amino acids: CATSRVPPPTYEQYF. The CDR3 DNA is TGTGCCACCAGCAGAGTACCCCCCCCCACCTACGAGCAGTACTTC.

This clonotype came up many times. The V and J genes are TRBV28 and TRBJ2-2; D unclear. CDR3 length: 15 residues. CDR1 MDHEN and CDR2 SYDVKM come from the germline V gene. Trimming left V 5 bases short and J 6 bases short, with 16 bases between. The CDR3 loop is CASSLTATSPGELFF. CDR3 coding DNA: TGTGCCAGCAGTCTCACGGCCACGTCCCCCGGGGAGCTGTTTTTT.

This sequence joins TRBV30 and TRBJ1-2; D is uncertain. The germline V and J ends were trimmed by 0 bases and 4 bases, with 6 bases remaining between them. The CDR3 is made up of 12 amino acids. From germline, CDR1 is GTSNPN and CDR2 SVGIG (reference sequence). The CDR3 spells CAWSVGLYGYTF. CDR3 sequence (DNA): TGTGCCTGGAGTGTAGGTCTCTATGGCTACACCTTC.

This sequence joins TRBV7-9 and TRBJ2-7, with D perhaps assigned TRBD1 or TRBD2 (5 bases each). From germline, CDR1 is SEHNR and CDR2 FQNEAQ (reference sequence). V lost 4 bases and J lost 7, with 20 bases in between. The CDR3 covers 15 residues. This chain's CDR3 is CASSSIRDPVREQYF. The CDR3 nucleotides read TGTGCCAGCAGCTCTATCCGGGACCCCGTAAGGGAGCAGTACTTC.

Ten or more counts support this clonotype. The CDR3 bases are TGTGCCAGCAAAGACGGGGGTGGGGAGCAGTTCTTC. It encodes CASKDGGGEQFF. The V gene is TRBV12-3 or TRBV12-4, the J gene TRBJ2-1, with D tentatively TRBD2 (6 bases). The CDR3 runs to 12 residues. V lost 7 bases, J lost 10 bases, and 14 bases lay in between.

This clonotype came up a few times. V and J are TRBV6-2 or TRBV6-3 and TRBJ1-5; TRBD1 matches at 7 bases. Germline V lookup: CDR1 MNHEY, CDR2 SVGEGT. The V and J ends lost 7 bases and 7 bases, in that order; junction bases with no gene match: 10. The CDR3 is 14 residues long. The CDR3 DNA reads TGTGCCAGCACCAACGGAGGGGGCGGACAGCCCCAGCATTTT. Amino acid sequence: CASTNGGGGQPQHF.

The rearrangement joins TRBV19 to TRBJ1-1, with TRBD1 as a possible D gene (5 bases). Germline V gene lookup returns CDR1 LNHDA and CDR2 SQIVND (reference sequence). V dropped 4 bases and J dropped 1 base, with 10 bases sitting between them. The CDR3 runs to 14 residues. CDR3 region: CASSKSRENTEAFF. In DNA form, the CDR3 reads TGTGCCAGTAGTAAGAGCAGGGAGAACACTGAAGCTTTCTTT.

This clonotype was detected ten times or more. This chain connects TRBV11-2 to TRBJ2-1; D ambiguous. The length of the CDR3 is 15 residues. From germline, CDR1 is SGHAT and CDR2 FQNNGV. Between the trimmed V and J ends, which lost 3 bases and 15 bases, there was a span of 24 bases. The CDR3: CASSLEAGDTAEWFF. The CDR3, as DNA: TGTGCCAGCAGCTTGGAAGCAGGCGACACCGCCGAATGGTTCTTC.

This clonotype was seen only a few times. The chain couples TRBV4-2 to TRBJ2-3, with D possibly matching TRBD2 (7 bases). Germline CDR1 reads LGHNA; CDR2 reads YNFKEQ. The V gene lost 0 bases and the J gene lost 2 bases, with 24 bases spanning the gap. This CDR3 has 20 amino acids. The CDR3 loop reads CASSQDRASGQGMFTDTQYF. CDR3 nucleotide sequence: TGTGCCAGCAGCCAAGATAGGGCTAGCGGTCAGGGGATGTTCACAGATACGCAGTATTTT.